The T cell receptor (beta chain) under discussion was sequenced for a study of beta chain features in type 1 diabetes. Expressed TCRB transcripts were sequenced after all isolated RNA was converted to cDNA. Here immunoSEQ multiplex PCR was the method, and the copy in TCRdb shows in-frame clones only, minus some. The table records hundreds of thousands of clones, around 15% of them present only once. Germline V CDR1 and CDR2: ENHRY, SYGVKD. V shed 9 bases, J shed 3 bases, and the junction held 4 bases outside the gene matches. This CDR3 spans 12 amino acids. Stem cell-like memory, regulatory, central memory and naive CD4+ cells were sorted via CD45RO/CCR7/CD25/CD127/CD95/CD27. In this sample, this clone turned up a few times. Its target is unknown. The study, taken as a whole, reports: Among all four CD4+ subsets, Type 1 diabetes patients had TCRB CDR3s that were moderately but significantly shorter.

The chain carries TRBV10-3 and TRBJ2-7; 8 bases are a match to TRBD1. Sample: naive CD4+ T cells from blood. The TCR sequence derives from a man between 18 and 29 years old with type 1 diabetes. The CDR3 spells CAIGDRGYEQYF. CDR3 DNA: TGTGCCATTGGTGACAGGGGCTACGAGCAGTACTTC.